The present entry profiles one T cell receptor beta chain with its context. The antigen is not known. The entry originates in a study of graft-versus-host responses after intestinal transplantation. Assay used: immunoSEQ multiplex PCR; TCRdb lists only in-frame clones, some missing. Here the sample spans under 150,000 clones, 90% to 95% being singletons. V was shortened by 7 bases and J by 0 bases, with 4 bases between the two germline ends. The CDR3 is 12 residues long. The germline CDR1 and CDR2 sequences are KGHSH and LQKENI. The study's findings and limits: The marrow of recipients harbored GvH clones, and ileum or blood showed some of them first.

This clonotype was obtained from a human donor who received an intestinal transplant. The chain uses TRBV18 and TRBJ1-3; no firm D call. Sequencing used unstimulated CD4+ T cells sorted from spleen or lymph node cells, obtained before intestinal transplant. CDR3 amino acids: CASLSSGNTIYF. In DNA form, the CDR3 reads TGTGCCAGCTTGAGCTCTGGAAACACCATATATTTT.